The rows below give T cell receptor beta chains drawn from one sample of a study of early T cells in non-severe SARS-CoV-2 infection. From the 5' RACE reads, TCRdb called clonotypes with MiXCR, one entry per CDR3 protein. The sample lists 45,000 or so distinct CDR3 sequences, around 6% seen once, with under 15% in the top ten. Sequencing was performed on whole blood. The receptors derive from an adult who was a healthcare worker with PCR-confirmed SARS-CoV-2 infection or an uninfected control (not recorded which). Both conserved end residues are part of each CDR3. A D gene is named only where the DNA matches it firmly. Clone size is not always given. Where it is, it says once, few, many or a class for expanded clones.

J gene | V gene | D gene | clone size | CDR3 DNA | CDR3 protein
TRBJ1-1 | TRBV6-5 | - | - | TGTGCCAGCAGGAGGGCAGGGGCCGGGAACACTGAAGCTTTCTTT | CASRRAGAGNTEAFF
TRBJ1-1 | TRBV28 | - | many | TGTGCCAGCAGTCCAGTTTCGGGGACTGAAGCTTTCTTT | CASSPVSGTEAFF
TRBJ2-1 | TRBV6-1 | TRBD1 | many | TGTGCCAGCAGACGGACAGGGGGTGGTGAGCAGTTCTTC | CASRRTGGGEQFF
TRBJ2-5 | TRBV2 | - | many | TGTGCCAGCACCCCCTCCGGGACCCAGTACTTC | CASTPSGTQYF
TRBJ2-3 | TRBV24-1 | - | many | TGTGCCACCAGTGCTCCTAGGACAGGCACAGATACGCAGTATTTT | CATSAPRTGTDTQYF
TRBJ2-7 | TRBV9 | - | - | TGTGCCAGCAGCCCCCGGGCTACTCCCGCCTACGAGCAGTACTTC | CASSPRATPAYEQYF
TRBJ1-5 | TRBV12-3/TRBV12-4 | - | many | TGTGCCAGCAGTTCGACAGTCAATCAGCCCCAGCATTTT | CASSSTVNQPQHF
TRBJ2-7 | TRBV11-1 | - | - | TGTGCCAGCAGCTTTGGCAGCTACTACGAGCAGTACTTC | CASSFGSYYEQYF
TRBJ1-2 | TRBV10-3 | TRBD1 | many | TGTGCCATCAGTTATACAGGGGGCGAAAGCTATGGCTACACCTTC | CAISYTGGESYGYTF
TRBJ2-2 | TRBV12-3/TRBV12-4 | - | many | TGTGCCAGCAGCCCTAGGGCGAACGGGGAGCTGTTTTTT | CASSPRANGELFF
TRBJ2-2 | TRBV19 | - | few | TGTGCCAGTAGTAGAAGGGGTTCCGGGGAGCTGTTTTTT | CASSRRGSGELFF
TRBJ1-2 | TRBV18 | TRBD1 | many | TGTGCCAGCTCACAAGACAGGGACGGCTACACCTTC | CASSQDRDGYTF
TRBJ2-7 | TRBV7-2 | - | many | TGTGCCAGCAGCCCTGGCGGCGGGTACAACTACGAGCAGTACTTC | CASSPGGGYNYEQYF
TRBJ2-5 | TRBV6-2/TRBV6-3 | TRBD1 | many | TGTGCCAGCAGGACTGGGACAGCCGCCACTCTGTACTTC | CASRTGTAATLYF
TRBJ1-5 | TRBV30 | TRBD1 | few | TGTGCCTGGAGCAAAGGGACAGGGAATCAGCCCCAGCATTTT | CAWSKGTGNQPQHF
TRBJ2-3 | TRBV3-1 | TRBD1 | few | TGTGCCAGCAGCTACCGGGACAGTGTGGCAGATACGCAGTATTTT | CASSYRDSVADTQYF
TRBJ2-2 | TRBV2 | TRBD2 | few | TGTGCCAGCAGAGCCCCTCCGGGCGGGGGGAACACCGGGGAGCTGTTTTTT | CASRAPPGGGNTGELFF
TRBJ2-7 | TRBV12-3/TRBV12-4 | - | few | TGTGCCAGCAGTTTTGGGGGTGTCGCATACGAGCAGTACTTC | CASSFGGVAYEQYF
TRBJ2-7 | TRBV27 | - | many | TGTGCCAGCAGTTTAAGGGGTTACGAGCAGTACTTC | CASSLRGYEQYF
TRBJ2-7 | TRBV2 | TRBD1 | few | TGTGCCAGCACCACAAGCCGGGACAGCTCCTACGAGCAGTACTTC | CASTTSRDSSYEQYF
TRBJ1-5 | TRBV9 | - | many | TGTGCCAGCAGCGGAACAGGGATAAATCAGCCCCAGCATTTT | CASSGTGINQPQHF
TRBJ1-1 | TRBV6-2/TRBV6-3 | TRBD1 | - | TGTGCCAGCAGTTATCAGGGGGCCCTCACTGAAGCTTTCTTT | CASSYQGALTEAFF
TRBJ2-1 | TRBV5-6 | TRBD1 | medium-sized | TGTGCCAGCGCAAGCGCCGGACAGGGCTACAATGAGCAGTTCTTC | CASASAGQGYNEQFF
TRBJ1-2 | TRBV20-1 | - | many | TGCAGTGCTATCAGACAGACTAACTATGGCTACACCTTC | CSAIRQTNYGYTF
TRBJ1-6 | TRBV7-2 | - | few | TGTGCCAGCAGCTCAGATCTGGCAGGGAATTCACCCCTCCACTTT | CASSSDLAGNSPLHF
TRBJ2-5 | TRBV7-9 | TRBD1 | few | TGTGCCAGCATCAGGGGGGAGACCCAGTACTTC | CASIRGETQYF
TRBJ2-7 | TRBV11-2 | TRBD1 | - | TGTGCCAGCAGCCTGCGACAGGGCCTGACCGAGCAGTACTTC | CASSLRQGLTEQYF
TRBJ2-1 | TRBV20-1 | - | many | TGCAGTGCTCGGACAGTCTACAATGAGCAGTTCTTC | CSARTVYNEQFF
TRBJ1-2 | TRBV5-1 | - | few | TGCGCCAGCAGCTTGGAAGATTGGGGCTACACCTTC | CASSLEDWGYTF
TRBJ2-5 | TRBV24-1 | - | many | TGTGCCACCGGGGATGCGGGGGCAGGGGAGACCCAGTACTTC | CATGDAGAGETQYF